This T cell receptor (beta chain) was sequenced for a study of cytomegalovirus exposure and HLA in healthy donors (dated by TCRdb to 2016 to 2017). General notes on the study: An earlier analysis of fewer than 750 of the donors reported 276 Gb of sequence data and 95 million to 140 million unique TCR beta sequences obtained from about 200 million T cells. An early release covering just under 650 HLA-typed donors comprised about 300 gigabases of sequencing data and roughly 85 million unique TCR sequences. Among the approximately 420 genotyped donors, under 90% belonged to the genetic ancestry cluster associated with self-reported Caucasian donors. The study aimed to test whether signatures of past pathogen exposure could be identified by cataloging public T cell receptors. The T cell repertoires of 666 subjects were profiled by immunosequencing and related to cytomegalovirus serostatus. A separate validation cohort of 100 to 150 different subjects was used in addition to the approximately 700-subject first cohort. To predict cytomegalovirus infection status, the study combined high-throughput TCR immunosequencing, statistical association of individual TCRs with disease status, and machine learning. In a later analysis, previously published TCR beta repertoires from about 670 donors were re-analyzed and high-resolution HLA genotyping was added so that TCR occurrence patterns could be studied. In the later analysis, no new phenotypic data were used to find candidate immune exposures; instead, reliance was placed on TCR beta sequences and their occurrence across donors. To decide whether each TCR beta V gene segment behaved as functional or pseudogenic, an earlier analysis of some 540 of the donors relied on high-throughput TCR beta sequencing. Alongside the repertoire data, information on donor age, sex, ethnicity and CMV serostatus was compiled. A later genetic analysis took genome-wide SNP genotypes for 398 of the 666 donors and used that subset as a discovery cohort. All discovery cohort repertoires had been generated on a single sequencing platform. Class I and class II HLA loci were covered by the typing at four-digit resolution. Typing coverage differed by locus: A, B, C, DRB1 and DQB1 were typed in roughly 629-630 donors, DQA1 in approximately 520, DPA1 in 600 to 610, and DPB1 in about 450. Four to six DR-DQ haplotypes were handled as single units for association and clustering, since linkage in the cohort was strong. Among about 400 genotyped donors of the cohort, an average of about 220,000 unique TCR beta nucleotide sequences was sequenced per donor, of which about 19% were non-productive.

The receptor library was made with the immunoSEQ multiplex PCR assay. For the multiplex PCR, a mixture combining 60 forward primers for TCR Vbeta segments and 13 reverse primers for TCR Jbeta segments was used. The CDR3 region of rearranged TCR beta genes was amplified from genomic DNA with a multiplex PCR assay. On the Illumina HiSeq System, the amplified TCR beta libraries were sequenced as 87-base-pair reads. In the source study's methods: Across the 666 repertoires, a later analysis counted 80 million or so unique TCR beta chains, roughly 11 million of which were shared by at least two donors. A nearest-neighbor algorithm error-corrected the raw reads and collapsed the reads into unique sequences, merging closely related sequences to remove PCR and sequencing errors. CDR3 sequences were aligned to IMGT reference sequences to assign V, D and J gene segments. Each retained sequence needed at least a six-nucleotide match to both a V gene segment and a J gene segment. A rearrangement was called productive if the CDR3 had no stop codons and remained in frame with V and J, and every other rearrangement was called non-productive. Following IMGT convention, CDR3 was defined as the stretch from the second conserved V-encoded cysteine up to the conserved J-encoded phenylalanine. The earlier analysis of some 550 of the donors excluded any sequence lacking an unambiguous match to a single V gene segment. In an earlier analysis of approximately 610 of the donors, V segments were called functional above 56.7% productive rearrangements and were called segregating when the between-donor standard deviation exceeded 5%. To diagnose cytomegalovirus status from the catalog of TCR beta chain sequences, a statistical classification framework was built. V and J gene assignment, in a later analysis, came from comparing TCR nucleotide sequences with IMGT/GENE-DB human TR gene sequences. Using the TCRdist pipeline, a later analysis assigned CDR3 sequences along with most-parsimonious VDJ recombination scenarios. In a later analysis, every TCR beta chain was defined by the combination of its CDR3 amino acid sequence and its V-gene family, and reads without a unique V-gene family were dropped. In a later analysis, approximately 640 highly shared, low-generation-probability nucleotide sequences were removed to address suspected cross-contamination and a sequencing artifact. A later analysis calculated a clonal expansion index for each public chain from normalized within-repertoire ranks of inferred template counts. A later analysis computed generation probabilities with a VDJ recombination model fitted to out-of-frame rearrangements, and checked the results against IGoR. In a later analysis, hypergeometric tests were used to score TCR-TCR, TCR-HLA and TCR-CMV co-occurrence, with a repertoire-size bias correction applied to TCR pairs. To estimate false discovery rates, a later analysis permuted the HLA or CMV assignments 20 times. In a later analysis, co-occurring TCRs were grouped with DBSCAN, and TCRdist sequence similarity was added when clustering was performed within HLA-allele-positive subsets. Repertoires with fewer than 30,000 or more than 120,000 public chains were left out of co-occurrence clustering, as were several repertoires with anomalous nucleotide sharing. Imported from immuneACCESS, the table was reduced by TCRdb to in-frame sequences with V and J called. These copies leave out some clones; in studies compared against another copy, an unresolved V gene accounts for under half, and the cause of the remainder is not known. That table supplies the V and J calls and clone size; D and trimming were determined from the DNA. The table for this sample records 140,000 to 150,000 clones. The ten largest clonotypes hold 0.85% to 1% of the sample.

About this clone itself: Its antigen remains unidentified.

The cohort consisted of some 730 healthy bone marrow donors. At the time of sampling, every cohort member was nominally healthy, though immune exposures that went unrecorded were likely present. The donor was CMV seronegative and belonged to the group of over 350 seronegative cohort members. Every donor gave a peripheral blood sample, and the peripheral blood mononuclear cells from that sample were used for TCR beta sequencing. The Qiagen DNeasy Blood Extraction Kit was used to extract genomic DNA from the blood cell samples. Results and caveats for the whole study, not just this receptor: Several of the top co-occurrence clusters appeared to be linked to parvovirus B19, influenza, CMV and Epstein-Barr virus, according to a later analysis. Because the 87-base-pair reads could not distinguish some IMGT-functional V segments, including TRBV6-2 and TRBV6-3, those segments were excluded. In a later genetic analysis, a missense DCLRE1C variant was associated with V-gene and J-gene trimming of TCR beta chains, and the association was replicated in an independent cohort. Linkage disequilibrium might explain the correlated functional status among segregating V segments, but an unknown experimental factor could not be excluded. In a later analysis, TCR association rates were found to vary across HLA loci, with the most associated TCRs seen for DRB1 alleles and the fewest for HLA-C alleles. In a later analysis, HLA-associated TCR beta chains were found to be more clonally expanded and to have lower generation probabilities than equally common non-associated chains. Specific HLA alleles were associated with more than 15,000 TCR beta sequences at a false discovery rate of 0.05 in a later analysis. A cluster of highly shared sequence variants was judged likely to be a technical artifact of the sequencing pipeline. The only immune exposure information available for the cohort was CMV serostatus. A later genetic analysis reported fewer N-insertions in productive TCRs among donors in an Asian-associated ancestry cluster than the approximately 700-donor mean. The study gave a list of 150 to 200 TCR beta chains associated with cytomegalovirus. Roughly uniform sequencing depth across donors was assumed in presence/absence analyses, although this assumption may not hold. Cytomegalovirus status was reported to be diagnosed by the classifier with high specificity and sensitivity in both the original and validation cohorts. Broadly in line with IMGT annotations, most TCR beta V segments showed up in productive rearrangements about 87% or about 30% of the time in an earlier analysis of some 590 of the donors. Assigning TCR associations to individual alleles was difficult when HLA alleles, especially DR and DQ, strongly co-occurred. In vitro tests confirmed that a few of the cytomegalovirus-associated TCR beta chains recognize cytomegalovirus antigens. HLA typing was unavailable for some donors at each locus, so association tests used only the typed subset. Most TCR sequences were observed very rarely across donors, whereas some public TCRs were present in many individuals. Because counts were too low, roughly 18 rarely observed V segments, including chromosome 9 orphons, were left out of the earlier analysis of approximately 580 of the donors. The authors suggested that the approach could potentially be generalized to other disease states and immunological phenotypes. This cohort had only TCR beta chains sequenced, and the lack of alpha or paired-chain data limited which features could be detected. Most CMV-associated TCR beta chains appeared to be HLA-restricted in a later analysis, and the HLA associations seemed to be driven largely by CMV exposure. A further reported finding was that TCR beta sequences accurately predicted the HLA-A and HLA-B alleles for most subjects in the first cohort.

Reading from cysteine to phenylalanine, the CDR3 counts 14 amino acids. The read is trimmed to its CDR3 DNA, 42 bases read in frame from base 1. At the junction V is shortened by 4 bases and J by 8 bases; bases outside the gene matches: 10. The germline V gene supplies CDR1 SGHRS and CDR2 YFSETQ. This TCR came from a male donor in good health and CMV-seronegative. Specimen: PBMCs. The sequence is built from TRBV5-1 and TRBJ1-2; TRBD1 aligns with 8 central bases. The CDR3 amino acid sequence is: CASSPGQGNVGYTF. The nucleotide sequence reads TGCGCCAGCAGCCCTGGACAGGGTAATGTAGGCTACACCTTC.